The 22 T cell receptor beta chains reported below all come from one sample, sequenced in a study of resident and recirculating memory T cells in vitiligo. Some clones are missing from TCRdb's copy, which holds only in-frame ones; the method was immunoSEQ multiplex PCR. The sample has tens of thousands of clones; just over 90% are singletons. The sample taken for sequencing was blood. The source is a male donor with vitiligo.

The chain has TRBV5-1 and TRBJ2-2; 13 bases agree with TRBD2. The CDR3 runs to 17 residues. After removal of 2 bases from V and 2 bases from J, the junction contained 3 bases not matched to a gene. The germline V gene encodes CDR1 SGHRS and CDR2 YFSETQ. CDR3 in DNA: TGCGCCAGCAGCTTAACTAGCGGGGGGGAAAACACCGGGGAGCTGTTTTTT. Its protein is CASSLTSGGENTGELFF.

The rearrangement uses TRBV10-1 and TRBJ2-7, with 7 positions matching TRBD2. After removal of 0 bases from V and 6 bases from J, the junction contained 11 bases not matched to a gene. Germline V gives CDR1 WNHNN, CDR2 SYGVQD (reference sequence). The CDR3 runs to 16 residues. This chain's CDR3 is CASSESGGGPEGEQYF. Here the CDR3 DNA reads TGCGCCAGCAGTGAGTCGGGGGGGGGTCCGGAAGGCGAGCAGTACTTC.

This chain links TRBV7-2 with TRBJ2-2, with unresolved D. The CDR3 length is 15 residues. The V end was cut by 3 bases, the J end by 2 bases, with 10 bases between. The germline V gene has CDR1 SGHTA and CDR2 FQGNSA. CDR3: CASSFGPSNTGELFF. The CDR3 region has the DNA TGTGCCAGCAGCTTTGGGCCGAGTAACACCGGGGAGCTGTTTTTT.

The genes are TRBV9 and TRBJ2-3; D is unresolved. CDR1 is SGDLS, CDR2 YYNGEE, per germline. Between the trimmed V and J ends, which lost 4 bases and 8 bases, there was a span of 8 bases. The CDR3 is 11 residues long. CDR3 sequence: CASSPQVTQYF. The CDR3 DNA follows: TGTGCCAGCAGCCCTCAGGTTACGCAGTATTTT.

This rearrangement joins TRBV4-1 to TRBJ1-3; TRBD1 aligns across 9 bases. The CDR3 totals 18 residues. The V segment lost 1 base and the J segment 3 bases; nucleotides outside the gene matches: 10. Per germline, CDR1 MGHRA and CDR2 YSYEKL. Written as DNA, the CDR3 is TGCGCCAGCAGCCAAGTTCCGGACGACAGGGGGTTTGGAAACACCATATATTTT. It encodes CASSQVPDDRGFGNTIYF.

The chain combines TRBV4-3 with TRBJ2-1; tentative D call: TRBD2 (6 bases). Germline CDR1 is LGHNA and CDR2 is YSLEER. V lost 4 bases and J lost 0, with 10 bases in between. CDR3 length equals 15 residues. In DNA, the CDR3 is TGCGCCAGCAGCCCGGGACTCGTCTCCTACAATGAGCAGTTCTTC. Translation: CASSPGLVSYNEQFF.

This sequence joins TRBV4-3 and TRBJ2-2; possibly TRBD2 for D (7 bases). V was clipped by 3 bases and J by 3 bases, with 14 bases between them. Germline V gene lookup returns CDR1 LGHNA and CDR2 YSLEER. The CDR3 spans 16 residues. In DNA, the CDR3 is TGCGCCAGCAGCCAGCGAGGAGGGGGGGACACCGGGGAGCTGTTTTTT. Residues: CASSQRGGGDTGELFF.

In DNA form, the CDR3 reads TGTGCCAGTAGTCCGGTGCTGGGAGCCCAGCATTTT. This gives the protein CASSPVLGAQHF. This chain joins TRBV19 and TRBJ1-5, with unresolved D. The length of the CDR3 is 12 residues. Germline V gives CDR1 LNHDA, CDR2 SQIVND (reference sequence). Trimming took 5 bases from V and 11 from J, leaving 13 bases between them.

CDR3 nucleotide sequence: TGTGCCTCGGAGGCGCAGTACTTC. Its translation is CASEAQYF. The gene calls are TRBV7-9 and TRBJ2-7, with TRBD2 as a possible D gene (5 bases). The CDR3 totals 8 residues. Germline CDR1 is SEHNR and CDR2 is FQNEAQ (reference sequence). The V and J ends lost 11 bases and 9 bases respectively, with 8 bases between them. Full variable domain (rest looked up from reference TRBV7-9 and TRBJ2-7): DTGVSQNPRHKITKRGQNVTFRCDPISEHNRLYWYRQTLGQGPEFLTYFQNEAQLEKSRLLSDRFSAERPKGSFSTLEIQRTEQGDSAMYLCASEAQYFGPGTRLTVT.

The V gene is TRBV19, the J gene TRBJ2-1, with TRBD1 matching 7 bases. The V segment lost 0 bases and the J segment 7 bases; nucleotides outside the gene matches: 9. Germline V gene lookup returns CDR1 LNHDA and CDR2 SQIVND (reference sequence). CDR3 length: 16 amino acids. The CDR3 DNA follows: TGTGCCAGTAGTATAGATCTATCACTACAGGGGAATGAGCAGTTCTTC. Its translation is CASSIDLSLQGNEQFF.

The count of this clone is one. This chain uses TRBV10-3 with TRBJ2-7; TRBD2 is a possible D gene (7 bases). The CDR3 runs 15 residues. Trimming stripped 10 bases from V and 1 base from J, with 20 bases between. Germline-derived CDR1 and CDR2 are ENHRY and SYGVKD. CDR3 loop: CASLSPAGTSYEQYF. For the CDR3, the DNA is TGTGCCAGCCTCTCCCCAGCGGGGACATCCTACGAGCAGTACTTC.

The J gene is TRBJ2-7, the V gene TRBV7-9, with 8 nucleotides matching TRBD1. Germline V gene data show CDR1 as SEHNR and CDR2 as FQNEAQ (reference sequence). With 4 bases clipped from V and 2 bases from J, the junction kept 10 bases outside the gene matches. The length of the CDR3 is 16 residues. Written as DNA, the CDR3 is TGTGCCAGCAGCTCCAACACCGGGACAGGTCCCTACGAGCAGTACTTC. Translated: CASSSNTGTGPYEQYF. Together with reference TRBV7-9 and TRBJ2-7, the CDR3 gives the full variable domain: DTGVSQNPRHKITKRGQNVTFRCDPISEHNRLYWYRQTLGQGPEFLTYFQNEAQLEKSRLLSDRFSAERPKGSFSTLEIQRTEQGDSAMYLCASSSNTGTGPYEQYFGPGTRLTVT.

This CDR3 reads CASSPRTGGHQPQHF. For the CDR3, the DNA is TGTGCCAGCAGCCCTAGAACAGGGGGGCATCAGCCCCAGCATTTT. The J gene is TRBJ1-5, the V gene TRBV28; 8 bases fit TRBD1. Looked up from germline, CDR1 is MDHEN and CDR2 is SYDVKM. This CDR3 spans 15 amino acids. V shed 6 bases and J 5 bases; nucleotides not matched to a gene: 9.

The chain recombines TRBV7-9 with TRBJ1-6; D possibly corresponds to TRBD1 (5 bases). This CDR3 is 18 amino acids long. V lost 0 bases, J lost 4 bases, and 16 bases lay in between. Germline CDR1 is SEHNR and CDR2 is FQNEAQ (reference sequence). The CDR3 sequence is CASSLAMTENKYNSPLHF. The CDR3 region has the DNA TGTGCCAGCAGCTTAGCTATGACAGAAAATAAGTATAATTCACCCCTCCACTTT.

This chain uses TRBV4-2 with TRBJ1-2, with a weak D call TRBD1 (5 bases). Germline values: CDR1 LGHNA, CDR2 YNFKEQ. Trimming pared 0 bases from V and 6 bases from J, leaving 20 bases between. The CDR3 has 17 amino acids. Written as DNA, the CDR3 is TGTGCCAGCAGCCAAGAGGGGGGGTATGTGGGACGGAATGGCTACACCTTC. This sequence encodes CASSQEGGYVGRNGYTF.

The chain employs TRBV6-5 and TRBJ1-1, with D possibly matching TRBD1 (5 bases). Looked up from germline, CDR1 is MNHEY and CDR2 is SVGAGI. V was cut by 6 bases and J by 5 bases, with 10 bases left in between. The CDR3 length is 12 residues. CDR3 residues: CASRAGRTEAFF. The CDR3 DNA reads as TGTGCCAGCAGGGCAGGGCGGACTGAAGCTTTCTTT.

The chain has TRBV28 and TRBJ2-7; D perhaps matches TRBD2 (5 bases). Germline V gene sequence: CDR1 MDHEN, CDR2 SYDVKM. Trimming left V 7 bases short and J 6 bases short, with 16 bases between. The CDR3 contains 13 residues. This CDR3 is CASIGPDRGEQYF. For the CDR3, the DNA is TGTGCCAGCATAGGACCCGACCGGGGCGAGCAGTACTTC.

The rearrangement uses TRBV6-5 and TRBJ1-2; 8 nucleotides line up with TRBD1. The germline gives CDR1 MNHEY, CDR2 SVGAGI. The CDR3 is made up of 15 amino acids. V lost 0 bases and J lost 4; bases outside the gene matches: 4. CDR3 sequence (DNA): TGTGCCAGCAGTTACTCCGGGACAGGCCTCTATGGCTACACCTTC. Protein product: CASSYSGTGLYGYTF.

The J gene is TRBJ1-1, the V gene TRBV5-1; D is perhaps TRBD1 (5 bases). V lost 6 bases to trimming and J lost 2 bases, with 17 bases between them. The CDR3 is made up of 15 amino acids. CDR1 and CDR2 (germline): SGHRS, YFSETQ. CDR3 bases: TGCGCCAGCACCGTCCCCGGGGGAGCCAACACTGAAGCTTTCTTT. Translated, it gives CASTVPGGANTEAFF. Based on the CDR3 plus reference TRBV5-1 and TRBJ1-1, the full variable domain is KAGVTQTPRYLIKTRGQQVTLSCSPISGHRSVSWYQQTPGQGLQFLFEYFSETQRNKGNFPGRFSGRQFSNSRSEMNVSTLELGDSALYLCASTVPGGANTEAFFGQGTRLTVV.

This CDR3 is CAISEQRPRIDTQYF. The CDR3 region has the DNA TGTGCCATCAGTGAGCAGCGTCCGCGTATAGATACGCAGTATTTT. This chain joins TRBV10-3 and TRBJ2-3, with unresolved D. V lost 2 bases and J 5 bases, leaving 14 bases between the germline ends. The CDR3 has 15 residues. Germline values: CDR1 ENHRY, CDR2 SYGVKD.

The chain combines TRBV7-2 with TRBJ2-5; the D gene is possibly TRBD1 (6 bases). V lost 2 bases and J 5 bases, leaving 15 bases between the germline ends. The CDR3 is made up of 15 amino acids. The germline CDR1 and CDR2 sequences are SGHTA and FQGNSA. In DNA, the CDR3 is TGTGCCAGCAGCTTACTAGGGGGTCAGGGGGAGACCCAGTACTTC. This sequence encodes CASSLLGGQGETQYF.

CDR3 amino acids: CASSSRQSFGEAFF. The CDR3 DNA sequence: TGTGCCAGTAGTAGCAGACAGTCCTTCGGGGAAGCTTTCTTT. This rearrangement joins TRBV19 to TRBJ1-1, with D possibly TRBD1 on 5 matching bases. Germline CDR1 LNHDA, CDR2 SQIVND (reference sequence). This CDR3 contains 14 residues. The ends were cut back, 4 bases at V and 8 bases at J, with 17 bases in the middle. The full variable domain, its missing parts supplied by reference TRBV19 and TRBJ1-1, is DGGITQSPKYLFRKEGQNVTLSCEQNLNHDAMYWYRQDPGQGLRLIYYSQIVNDFQKGDIAEGYSVSREKKESFPLTVTSAQKNPTAFYLCASSSRQSFGEAFFGQGTRLTVV.